The rows below give T cell receptor beta chains drawn from one sample of a study of cytomegalovirus exposure and HLA in healthy donors. Clones were sequenced by immunoSEQ multiplex PCR, and TCRdb holds only the in-frame ones, with some missing. Among about 72,000 clones, around three quarters were seen once, and the ten largest hold 3% to 4%. The sequenced sample was PBMCs. These receptors came from a man aged 40-50 years in good health and CMV-seronegative. Each CDR3 is given with its conserved first and last residue. Each record gives: J gene, V gene, D gene, clone size, CDR3 DNA, CDR3 protein. The D gene is left open where the match is weak. The size field is filled for only some rows; it gives once, few, many or a size class.

TRBJ2-7 TRBV4-1 . . TGCGCCAGCAGCCAAGATAGTAGAGGGCTCGAGCAGTACTTC CASSQDSRGLEQYF
TRBJ1-5 TRBV7-2 . . TGTGCCAGCAGCTCCAGCCATCGGGTGGAGGGCAATCAGCCCCAGCATTTT CASSSSHRVEGNQPQHF
TRBJ1-2 TRBV27 TRBD1 . TGTGCCAGCAGGACCGTGGGACAGGGTATGAGTAACTATGGCTACACCTTC CASRTVGQGMSNYGYTF
TRBJ1-6 TRBV7-9 TRBD1 . TGTGCCAGCAGCTTGGGACAGGGTCTCGTAGGTTCACCCCTCCACTTT CASSLGQGLVGSPLHF
TRBJ2-7 TRBV7-2 . . TGTGCCAGCAGCAAAGCGGCAGTGACGACCTACGAGCAGTACTTC CASSKAAVTTYEQYF
TRBJ1-2 TRBV6-1 . . TGTGCCAGCAGTCTTGGAGGGAGTAACTATGGCTACACCTTC CASSLGGSNYGYTF
TRBJ2-1 TRBV28 . . TGTGCCAGCAGTTTATCCTCCTTGAATGAGCAGTTCTTC CASSLSSLNEQFF
TRBJ1-6 TRBV5-8 . few TGTGCCAGCAGCTTGTATCCCCCGAGCTCCTATAATTCACCCCTCCACTTT CASSLYPPSSYNSPLHF
TRBJ2-7 TRBV27 TRBD1 . TGTGCCAGCAGTCTGGGGACAGCTTACGAGCAGTACTTC CASSLGTAYEQYF
TRBJ1-2 TRBV7-9 TRBD1 . TGTGCCAGCAGCTTACGAGACAGGGAACCCTATGGCTACACCTTC CASSLRDREPYGYTF
TRBJ2-5 TRBV6-5 . . TGTGCCAGCAGTCCTACAGGGTTGGAGACCCAGTACTTC CASSPTGLETQYF
TRBJ1-6 TRBV10-2 . . TGCGCCAGCAGTGAGCCTGGACCGGGAAATTCACCCCTCCACTTT CASSEPGPGNSPLHF
TRBJ2-5 TRBV6-1 . once TGTGCCAGCCGACTGGACCAAGAGACCCAGTACTTC CASRLDQETQYF
TRBJ2-1 TRBV19 TRBD1 . TGTGCCAGTAGTAGCGACGGGACAGGGGGCTACAATGAGCAGTTCTTC CASSSDGTGGYNEQFF
TRBJ2-1 TRBV5-1 . once TGCGCCAGCAGCTCACCAGACTTATACAATGAGCAGTTCTTC CASSSPDLYNEQFF
TRBJ2-5 TRBV19 TRBD2 . TGTGCCAGTAGTTGGATCGCGGGGGGCCGAGGTCAGCAGTACTTC CASSWIAGGRGQQYF
TRBJ1-1 TRBV6-6 TRBD1 . TGTGCCAGCAGCCGGGGACAGGGATTCACTGAAGCTTTCTTT CASSRGQGFTEAFF
TRBJ2-1 TRBV7-5 . . TGTGCCAGAAGCTTCTTCCGGGACTACAATGAGCAGTTCTTC CARSFFRDYNEQFF
TRBJ1-2 TRBV18 . . TGTGCCAGCTCACTTGCGACAGGCCTTAACTATGGCTACACCTTC CASSLATGLNYGYTF
TRBJ2-1 TRBV5-1 . . TGCGCCAGCAGCTTGATAACGGGAAGCTCCTACAATGAGCAGTTCTTC CASSLITGSSYNEQFF
TRBJ1-5 TRBV5-1 . . TGCGCCAGCAGCTTGGTCGGAGATGTTAATCAGCCCCAGCATTTT CASSLVGDVNQPQHF
TRBJ1-5 TRBV18 . . TGTGCCAGCTCACCACCGGGGAGGGTTAGCAATCAGCCCCAGCATTTT CASSPPGRVSNQPQHF
TRBJ2-2 TRBV19 TRBD2 . TGTGCCAGTAGTACTATCTCTAGCGGGGGGGACGGGGAGCTGTTTTTT CASSTISSGGDGELFF
TRBJ1-1 TRBV25-1 . once TGTGCCAGCAGTGAATGGAACCGGGTCAGTGAAGCTTTCTTT CASSEWNRVSEAFF
TRBJ1-1 TRBV5-6 . . TGTGCCAGCACCGAAGAGGCCCCGAACACTGAAGCTTTCTTT CASTEEAPNTEAFF
TRBJ2-1 TRBV27 . . TGTGCCAGCGGGATTCCCCCCGGGGGATTCAATGAGCAGTTCTTC CASGIPPGGFNEQFF
TRBJ1-2 TRBV7-2 TRBD1 . TGTGCCAGCGGTGGACAGGTCGGCAACTACACCTTC CASGGQVGNYTF